This T cell receptor beta chain was retrieved from a study of CD8 T cells in ankylosing spondylitis. General study points: What seemed typical of ankylosing spondylitis blood was a TCR beta motif built from fewer than ten highly homologous variants. Significant enrichment of disease-linked clones was reported in matched ankylosing spondylitis synovial fluid.

Notes on this clonotype: Its target is unknown.

TCRdb itself ran the 5' RACE reads through MiXCR, one entry per CDR3 protein. The sample has roughly 440,000 distinct CDR3 sequences; roughly a sixth are singletons. Germline trimming cut 0 bases from V and 7 bases from J; bases unmatched to any gene: 1. Germline V gene lookup returns CDR1 SEHNR and CDR2 FQNEAQ (reference sequence). The CDR3 totals 16 residues. The receptor comes from a male donor with ankylosing spondylitis. The chain is built from TRBV7-9 and TRBJ2-1; 15 bases are a match to TRBD2. Sequenced material: blood, either unsorted or a sorted T cell fraction (not recorded which). CDR3 in DNA: TGTGCCAGCAGCTTAGCCGGACTAGCGGGAGGGAATGAGCAGTTCTTC. It codes for CASSLAGLAGGNEQFF.